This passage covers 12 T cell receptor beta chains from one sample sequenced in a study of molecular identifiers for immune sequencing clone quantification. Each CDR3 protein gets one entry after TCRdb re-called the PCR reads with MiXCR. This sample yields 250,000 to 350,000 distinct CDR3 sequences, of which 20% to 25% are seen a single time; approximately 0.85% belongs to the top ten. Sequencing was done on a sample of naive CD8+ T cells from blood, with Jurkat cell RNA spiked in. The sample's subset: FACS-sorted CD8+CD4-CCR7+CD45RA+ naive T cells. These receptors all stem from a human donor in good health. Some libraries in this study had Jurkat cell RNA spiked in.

CDR3 residues: CASSEDKAADTQYF. The DNA for the CDR3 is TGTGCCAGCAGTGAGGACAAGGCGGCAGATACGCAGTATTTT. This chain links TRBV6-1 with TRBJ2-3; TRBD1 is a possible D gene (5 bases). The CDR3 contains 14 residues. V was pared by 3 bases and J by 4 bases, with 11 bases between. Germline CDR1 is MNHNS and CDR2 is SASEGT.

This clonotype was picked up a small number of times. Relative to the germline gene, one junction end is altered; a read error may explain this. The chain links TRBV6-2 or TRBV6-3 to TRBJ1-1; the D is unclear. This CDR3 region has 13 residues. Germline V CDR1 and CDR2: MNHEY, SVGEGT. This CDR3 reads CASSYSWGTEALF. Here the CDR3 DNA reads TGTGCCAGCAGTTACTCTTGGGGAACTGAAGCTCTCTTT.

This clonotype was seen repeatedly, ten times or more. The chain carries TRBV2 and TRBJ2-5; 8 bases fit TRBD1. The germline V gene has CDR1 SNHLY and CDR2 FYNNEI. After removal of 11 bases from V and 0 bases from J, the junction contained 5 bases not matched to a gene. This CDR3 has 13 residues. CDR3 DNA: TGTGCCGGGGGACAGGACAACCAAGAGACCCAGTACTTC. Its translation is CAGGQDNQETQYF.

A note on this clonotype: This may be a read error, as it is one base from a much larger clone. The CDR3 region has the DNA TGTGCCAGCAGTGGACAGGGGGCGAAGAACACCGGGGAGCTGCTTTTT. It yields the protein CASSGQGAKNTGELLF. This rearrangement joins TRBV9 to TRBJ2-2, with 11 bases lining up with TRBD1. The CDR3 totals 16 residues. The V gene's germline CDR1 is SGDLS and CDR2 YYNGEE. The full variable domain, with the rest looked up from reference TRBV9 and TRBJ2-2, is DSGVTQTPKHLITATGQRVTLRCSPRSGDLSVYWYQQSLDQGLQFLIQYYNGEERAKGNILERFSAQQFPDLHSELNLSSLELGDSALYFCASSGQGAKNTGELLFGEGSRLTVL.

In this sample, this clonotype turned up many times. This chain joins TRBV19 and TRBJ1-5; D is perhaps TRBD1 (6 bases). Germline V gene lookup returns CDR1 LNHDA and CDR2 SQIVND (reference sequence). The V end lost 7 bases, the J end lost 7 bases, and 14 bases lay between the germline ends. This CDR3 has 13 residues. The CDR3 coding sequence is TGTGCCAGTACCTTGGGGGGCGTGCAGCCCCAGCATTTT. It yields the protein CASTLGGVQPQHF. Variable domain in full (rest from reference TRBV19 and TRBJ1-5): DGGITQSPKYLFRKEGQNVTLSCEQNLNHDAMYWYRQDPGQGLRLIYYSQIVNDFQKGDIAEGYSVSREKKESFPLTVTSAQKNPTAFYLCASTLGGVQPQHFGDGTRLSIL.

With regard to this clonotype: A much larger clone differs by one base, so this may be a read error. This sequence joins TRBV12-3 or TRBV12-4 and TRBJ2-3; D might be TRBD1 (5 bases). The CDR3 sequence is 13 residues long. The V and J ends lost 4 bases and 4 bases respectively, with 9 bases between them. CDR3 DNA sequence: TGTGCCAGCAGTTCCCGACAGTCAGATACGCAGTATTTT. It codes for CASSSRQSDTQYF.

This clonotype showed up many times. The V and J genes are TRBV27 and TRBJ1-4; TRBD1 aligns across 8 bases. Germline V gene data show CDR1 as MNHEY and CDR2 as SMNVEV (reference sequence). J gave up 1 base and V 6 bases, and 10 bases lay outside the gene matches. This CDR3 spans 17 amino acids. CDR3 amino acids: CASRPSGQGGTNEKLFF. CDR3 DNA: TGTGCCAGCAGACCTTCAGGACAGGGAGGAACTAATGAAAAACTGTTTTTT.

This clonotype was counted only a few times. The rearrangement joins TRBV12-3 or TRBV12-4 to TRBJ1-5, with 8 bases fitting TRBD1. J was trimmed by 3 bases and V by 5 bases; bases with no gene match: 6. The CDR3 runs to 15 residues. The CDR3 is CASSAGQGPNQPQHF. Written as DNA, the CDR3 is TGTGCCAGCAGTGCCGGACAGGGCCCCAATCAGCCCCAGCATTTT.

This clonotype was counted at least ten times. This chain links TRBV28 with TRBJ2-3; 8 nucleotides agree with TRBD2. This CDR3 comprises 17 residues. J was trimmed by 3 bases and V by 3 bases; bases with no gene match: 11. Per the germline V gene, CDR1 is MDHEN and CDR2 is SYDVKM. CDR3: CASSFFSRSSGTDTQYF. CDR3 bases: TGTGCCAGCAGTTTCTTCTCTCGCTCTAGCGGGACAGATACGCAGTATTTT.

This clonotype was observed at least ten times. CDR3 bases: TGCGCCAGCAGCCGCTTGCTAGCGGGAGTGGGCAATGAGCAGTTCTTC. Protein: CASSRLLAGVGNEQFF. This chain connects TRBV4-1 to TRBJ2-1, with 10 bases fitting TRBD2. This CDR3 contains 16 residues. Unmatched junction bases numbered 9, after V lost 4 bases and J lost 6 bases. The germline V gene has CDR1 MGHRA and CDR2 YSYEKL.

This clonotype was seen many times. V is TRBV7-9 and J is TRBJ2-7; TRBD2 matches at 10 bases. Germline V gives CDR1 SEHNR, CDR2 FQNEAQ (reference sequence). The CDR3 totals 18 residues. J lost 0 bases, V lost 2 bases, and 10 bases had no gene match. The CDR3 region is CASSLRGSGGPSSYEQYF. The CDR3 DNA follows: TGTGCCAGCAGCTTACGGGGTAGCGGGGGGCCGAGCTCCTACGAGCAGTACTTC.

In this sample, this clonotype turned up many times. The CDR3 region has the DNA TGTGCCAGCAGTAAGGGACTAGCGGGGTCCTACGAGCAGTACTTC. Amino acid sequence: CASSKGLAGSYEQYF. V gene TRBV6-5 combines with J gene TRBJ2-7, with 13 nucleotides matching TRBD2. After removal of 5 bases from V and 1 base from J, the junction contained 2 bases not matched to a gene. The germline V gene encodes CDR1 MNHEY and CDR2 SVGAGI. This CDR3 contains 15 residues.